What follows are 21 T cell receptor beta chains derived from one specimen sequenced in a study of T cells after yellow fever vaccination. TCRdb ran MiXCR on the 5' RACE reads and lists one entry per CDR3 protein. The sample shows some 600,000 distinct CDR3 sequences, less than 20% of them seen only once. The specimen was PBMCs, collected 5 days after the first yellow fever vaccination. The receptors derive from a man younger than 35 who received the YFV17D yellow fever vaccine.

This clonotype was seen only a few times. This chain uses TRBV5-1 with TRBJ2-5, with D maybe TRBD1 (5 bases). The V and J ends lost 4 bases and 1 base respectively, with 11 bases between them. Germline V gene lookup returns CDR1 SGHRS and CDR2 YFSETQ. The length of the CDR3 is 14 residues. Here the CDR3 DNA reads TGCGCCAGCAGCGTCGACAGCGCCCAAGAGACCCAGTACTTC. Protein: CASSVDSAQETQYF.

This clonotype was detected only a few times. This chain uses TRBV10-3 with TRBJ2-5, with TRBD2 identical over 8 bases. The CDR3 contains 15 residues. V gave up 5 bases and J gave up 3 bases; unmatched junction bases: 8. Germline CDR1 ENHRY, CDR2 SYGVKD. The CDR3 reads CAISPGGTLKETQYF. The DNA of the CDR3 is TGTGCCATCAGTCCGGGGGGGACGCTTAAAGAGACCCAGTACTTC.

At least ten counts were recorded for this clonotype. The chain carries TRBV5-1 and TRBJ2-5; tentative D call: TRBD2 (6 bases). Trimming left V 2 bases short and J 2 bases short, with 10 bases between. The CDR3 is 14 amino acids. CDR1 is SGHRS, CDR2 YFSETQ, per germline. The CDR3, as DNA: TGCGCCAGCAGCTTCCGCGGGGAACAAGAGACCCAGTACTTC. Translating gives CASSFRGEQETQYF.

This clonotype came up many times. In DNA form, the CDR3 reads TGTGCCAGCAGTCCGACAGGGCGCAATCAGCCCCAGCATTTT. Translating it yields CASSPTGRNQPQHF. The rearrangement links TRBV28 to TRBJ1-5; TRBD1 matches at 7 bases. The CDR3 spans 14 residues. Germline V CDR1 and CDR2: MDHEN, SYDVKM. Trimming removed 5 bases from V and 2 bases from J; junction bases left unmatched: 3.

This clonotype was picked up a small number of times. The chain recombines TRBV4-3 with TRBJ1-4; TRBD1 aligns across 7 bases. J was trimmed by 7 bases and V by 0 bases; bases with no gene match: 8. CDR3 length: 16 amino acids. CDR1 LGHNA and CDR2 YSLEER come from the germline V gene. CDR3 nucleotides: TGCGCCAGCAGCCAAGATCCGACAGGGTGGAGTGAAAAACTGTTTTTT. Its translation: CASSQDPTGWSEKLFF.

This clonotype came up a few times. The V gene is TRBV12-3 or TRBV12-4, the J gene TRBJ2-7, with a weak D call TRBD1 (7 bases). There are 15 residues in the CDR3. V lost 7 bases to trimming and J lost 4 bases, with 20 bases between them. The CDR3, as DNA: TGTGCCAGCACGATACGCGGGGCCAGGGGGTACGAGCAGTACTTC. It is translated as CASTIRGARGYEQYF.

CDR3 in amino acids: CAISTRQGAYEQYF. In DNA form, the CDR3 reads TGTGCCATCAGTACCAGACAGGGGGCCTACGAGCAGTACTTC. The chain recombines TRBV10-3 with TRBJ2-7; 9 bases fit TRBD1. The CDR3 runs 14 residues. Germline CDR1 reads ENHRY; CDR2 reads SYGVKD. V lost 5 bases, J lost 2 bases, and 4 bases stayed unmatched.

The table lists this clonotype with a few counts. This sequence joins TRBV28 and TRBJ2-4; D gene unclear. CDR1 and CDR2 from the germline V gene are MDHEN and SYDVKM. This CDR3 is built from 14 residues. The V gene lost 6 bases and the J gene lost 15 bases, with 24 bases spanning the gap. CDR3: CASSPRPRQTSWYF. The CDR3 DNA reads TGTGCCAGCAGCCCGAGGCCGAGACAAACGTCTTGGTACTTC.

This clonotype was seen many times. This sequence joins TRBV29-1 and TRBJ1-1; 8 bases are a match to TRBD1. Germline CDR1 and CDR2: SQVTM and ANQGSEA. Trimming cost V 3 bases and J 11 bases; bases outside gene matches: 14. The CDR3 contains 14 residues. The CDR3 DNA sequence: TGCAGCGTTGAGCACGGGACAGGAAACATTTTGGCTTTCTTT. Protein sequence: CSVEHGTGNILAFF.

This clonotype was seen a handful of times. J is TRBJ1-2 and V is TRBV4-1; tentatively, D is TRBD1 (6 bases). The CDR3 covers 16 residues. V lost 3 bases and J lost 5, with 19 bases in between. Germline lookup yields CDR1 MGHRA and CDR2 YSYEKL. The CDR3 DNA follows: TGCGCCAGCAGCCATGCGGGGGGGACAAGGAGGTATGGCTACACCTTC. Translating gives CASSHAGGTRRYGYTF.

The V and J genes are TRBV18 and TRBJ2-7; perhaps TRBD1 as D (7 bases). V lost 3 bases to trimming and J lost 2 bases, with 20 bases between them. The CDR3 covers 17 residues. Germline lookup yields CDR1 KGHSH and CDR2 LQKENI. The CDR3 nucleotides read TGTGCCAGCTCACCCATGGAGGGGGCAGGGGCTGCCTACGAGCAGTACTTC. It is translated as CASSPMEGAGAAYEQYF. Together with reference TRBV18 and TRBJ2-7, the CDR3 gives the full variable domain: NAGVMQNPRHLVRRRGQEARLRCSPMKGHSHVYWYRQLPEEGLKFMVYLQKENIIDESGMPKERFSAEFPKEGPSILRIQQVVRGDSAAYFCASSPMEGAGAAYEQYFGPGTRLTVT.

This clonotype was seen a few times. The V gene is TRBV4-1, the J gene TRBJ2-1; D remains ambiguous. CDR1 and CDR2 (germline): MGHRA, YSYEKL. The CDR3 contains 13 residues. Trimming took 0 bases from V and 9 from J, leaving 9 bases between them. The CDR3 loop is CASSQEGVTEQFF. The CDR3 nucleotides read TGCGCCAGCAGCCAAGAGGGTGTGACTGAGCAGTTCTTC.

The chain joins TRBV12-3 or TRBV12-4 to TRBJ1-5; D possibly corresponds to TRBD1 (5 bases). V lost 5 bases to trimming and J lost 2 bases, with 10 bases between them. The CDR3 extends over 14 amino acids. DNA of the CDR3: TGTGCCAGCAGTCGAGCGGGGGGCAATCAGCCCCAGCATTTT. Translated, it gives CASSRAGGNQPQHF.

The table lists this clonotype with a few counts. The chain is built from TRBV5-1 and TRBJ2-6, with TRBD1 as a possible D gene (5 bases). Germline CDR1 and CDR2: SGHRS and YFSETQ. The CDR3 loop spans 16 amino acids. The germline V and J ends were trimmed by 1 base and 4 bases, with 12 bases remaining between them. The CDR3 protein is CASSLHSGSGANVLTF. In DNA, the CDR3 is TGCGCCAGCAGCTTGCACTCAGGGTCCGGGGCCAACGTCCTGACTTTC.

This chain uses TRBV12-3 or TRBV12-4 with TRBJ2-1, with 9 positions matching TRBD2. There are 15 residues in the CDR3. V dropped 4 bases and J dropped 7; count of bases not matched to a gene: 8. The CDR3 is CASSYQRGDLNEQFF. For the CDR3, the DNA is TGTGCCAGCAGTTACCAGCGGGGGGACTTGAATGAGCAGTTCTTC.

The chain carries TRBV2 and TRBJ2-7; TRBD1 or TRBD2 may be the D gene (5 bases each). Germline V gene sequence: CDR1 SNHLY, CDR2 FYNNEI. V was shortened by 7 bases and J by 1 base, with 17 bases between the two germline ends. The CDR3 has 15 residues. CDR3 coding DNA: TGTGCCAGCACAAGTCAGGGAGAGGCTTCCTACGAGCAGTACTTC. Residues: CASTSQGEASYEQYF. The full variable domain, its missing parts supplied by reference TRBV2 and TRBJ2-7, is EPEVTQTPSHQVTQMGQEVILRCVPISNHLYFYWYRQILGQKVEFLVSFYNNEISEKSEIFDDQFSVERPDGSNFTLKIRSTKLEDSAMYFCASTSQGEASYEQYFGPGTRLTVT.

The J gene is TRBJ2-1, the V gene TRBV7-9; 7 nucleotides agree with TRBD1. CDR3 length: 16 residues. V trimming: 5 bases; J trimming: 2 bases; junction bases outside the gene matches: 9. Germline V lookup: CDR1 SEHNR, CDR2 FQNEAQ (reference sequence). As DNA, the CDR3 is TGTGCCAGCAGCCCTCCGCTGGGACAGACCTACAATGAGCAGTTCTTC. Protein product: CASSPPLGQTYNEQFF.

The V and J genes are TRBV7-6 and TRBJ1-1; D is undetermined. CDR1 is SGHVS and CDR2 is FNYEAQ in the germline V gene. This CDR3 has 12 amino acids. V lost 5 bases to trimming and J lost 3 bases, with 7 bases between them. Written as DNA, the CDR3 is TGTGCCAGCAGCCCCTTGGACACTGAAGCTTTCTTT. It translates to CASSPLDTEAFF.

The chain joins TRBV4-2 to TRBJ2-5, with D tentatively TRBD1 (6 bases). The CDR3 has 17 amino acids. The germline V and J ends were trimmed by 0 bases and 7 bases, with 21 bases remaining between them. Germline CDR1 is LGHNA and CDR2 is YNFKEQ. The CDR3 reads CASSQELRGGWIGTQYF. CDR3 sequence (DNA): TGTGCCAGCAGCCAAGAACTACGAGGGGGTTGGATCGGGACCCAGTACTTC.

In this sample, this clonotype turned up a few times. The V gene is TRBV12-3 or TRBV12-4, the J gene TRBJ2-7; 7 positions match TRBD2. This CDR3 has 12 amino acids. Trimming at V came to 4 bases and at J to 10 bases, leaving 7 bases not matched to a gene. CDR3 loop: CASSSLGRAQYF. The CDR3 DNA follows: TGTGCCAGCAGTTCCTTAGGGAGGGCACAGTACTTC.

The chain uses TRBV6-5 and TRBJ1-2; the D gene is possibly TRBD1 (5 bases). The CDR3 sequence is 14 residues long. V lost 4 bases and J 10 bases, leaving 19 bases between the germline ends. Per the germline V gene, CDR1 is MNHEY and CDR2 is SVGAGI. As DNA, the CDR3 is TGTGCCAGCAGTTCACCCCCCGCGTCCAGGGTCTACACCTTC. Amino acids: CASSSPPASRVYTF.